This T cell receptor (beta chain) was sequenced in a study of human T cells and chemical hapten exposure (dated by TCRdb to the early 2020s). A note on the overall study: For sensitization, 2% DPC in acetone was applied to a roughly 2 cm by roughly 2 cm area of upper inner arm skin. Throughout the study period of roughly 24 weeks, patients also received therapeutic DPC doses to the scalp every week. Patch testing was done on the upper back using Finn chambers containing 0.01% DPC, and results were scored after 6 days according to International Contact Dermatitis Research Group standards. Most of the patients in the cohort were female, and the cohort covered alopecia areata with under or over 50% scalp involvement, alopecia totalis and alopecia universalis. Libraries were pooled for sequencing, and variation in per-sample TCR yields was attributed mainly to small differences in library volumes within the pool. This study followed changes in the peripheral blood TCR repertoire in vivo during primary and secondary sensitization of alopecia patients to the hapten diphenylcyclopropenone (DPC). Blood was sampled from patients pre-sensitization (week 0) and at 2, 6 and about 24 weeks after DPC sensitization. Blood for TCR sequencing was provided by twenty-nine alopecia patients at one to four time points (pre-sensitization, 2, 6 and 24 weeks). Overall results and qualifications from the work: A positive correlation was found between the number of PT1 expanded TCRs and patch test score, with significance reached at thresholds 8, 16 and 32 but not 4. The number of TCRs above 1 in 1000 frequency did not change with DPC sensitization; there was no evidence of global repertoire structure alterations. Because all patients had alopecia, a presumed autoimmune disease, the immune response of the patients might differ from that of healthy individuals. Repeated subsampling changed both the strength of the expansion versus patch-test correlation and the threshold at which that correlation became significant. Compared with pre-sensitization or healthy control sets, expanded TCRs formed significantly more large CDR3 similarity clusters, which is consistent with antigen-driven responses.

The V end gives up 1 base and the J end 3 bases, leaving 3 bases in the junction not matched to a gene. Via the germline V gene, CDR1 is SGHTA and CDR2 FQGNSA. The CDR3 covers 15 residues, taking in both the cysteine and the phenylalanine. The read is trimmed to its CDR3 DNA, 45 bases read in frame from base 1. Receptors were amplified or captured by RACE. Reads for this sample came from a NextSeq 500. During library preparation, unique molecular identifiers were attached to individual cDNA molecules so that TCRs could be counted in a quantitative, reproducible way. From each blood RNA sample, both TCR alpha and TCR beta chains were sequenced. As for the authors' bioinformatics: The median number of TCRs per sample was approximately 98,000, ranging from roughly 20,000 to 690,600. V, J and CDR3 annotation of the TCR reads was performed with the Decombinator software suite. For the PS versus PT1 abundance plots, all samples were subsampled to the same number of TCRs (28,000). Expanded TCRs were defined as absent before sensitization and observed at least eight times at the 2-week time point. TCRdb passed the public sequencing reads through fastp at Q25 and MiXCR, retaining productive beta sequences. Each entry is one CDR3 protein sequence, shown with its most common DNA and genes. TCRdb, not the original authors, processed these V and J calls. Counted in this sample were fewer than 350,000 distinct CDR3 sequences; roughly 8% of them appeared once. The ten largest clones represent 0.9% to 1.5% of the sample.

The time point label of this sample denotes: pre-sensitization, week 0. The treatment or condition label of this sample denotes: therapeutic diphenylcyclopropenone sensitization with weekly scalp DPC. Blood at each patch-test visit was drawn before the patch test was applied. To be eligible, patients had to be aged 18 to 70, diagnosed with alopecia and judged suitable for DPC therapy, while pregnant patients were excluded. Total RNA was isolated from unfractionated whole blood collected in Tempus Blood RNA tubes. This clonotype was counted a few times. No antigen is known for it. No per-base quality is available; no much larger clone lies one base away.

The rearranged chain carries TRBV7-2 and TRBJ1-2; TRBD1 fits 9 bases in the junction. This receptor was taken from a man aged 18 to 35 with alopecia areata. Some clones in this sample may be carry-over from other donors' samples. Sequenced here: whole blood, sampled in connection with sensitization to the hapten diphenylcyclopropenone (DPC). The CDR3 amino acid sequence is: CASSLGGQGDYGYTF. The nucleotide sequence reads TGTGCCAGCAGCTTAGGGGGACAGGGAGACTATGGCTACACCTTC.